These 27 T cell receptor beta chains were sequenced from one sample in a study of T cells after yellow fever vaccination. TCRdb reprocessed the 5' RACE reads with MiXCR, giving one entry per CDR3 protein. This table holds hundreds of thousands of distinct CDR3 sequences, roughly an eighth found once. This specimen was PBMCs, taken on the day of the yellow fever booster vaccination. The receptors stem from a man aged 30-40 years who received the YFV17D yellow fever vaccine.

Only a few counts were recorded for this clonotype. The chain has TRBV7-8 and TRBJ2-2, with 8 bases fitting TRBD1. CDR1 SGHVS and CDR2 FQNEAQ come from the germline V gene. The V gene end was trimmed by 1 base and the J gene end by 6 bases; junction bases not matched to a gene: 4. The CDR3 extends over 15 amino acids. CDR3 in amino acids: CASSLVGDRSGELFF. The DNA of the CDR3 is TGTGCCAGCAGCTTAGTAGGGGACAGGTCCGGGGAGCTGTTTTTT.

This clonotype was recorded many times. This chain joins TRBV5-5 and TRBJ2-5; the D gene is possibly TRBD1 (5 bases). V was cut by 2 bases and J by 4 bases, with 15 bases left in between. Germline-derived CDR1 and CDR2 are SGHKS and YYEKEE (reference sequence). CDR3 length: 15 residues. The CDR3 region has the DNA TGTGCCAGCAGCTTCCAGGGTGGTAGTTCAGAGACCCAGTACTTC. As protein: CASSFQGGSSETQYF.

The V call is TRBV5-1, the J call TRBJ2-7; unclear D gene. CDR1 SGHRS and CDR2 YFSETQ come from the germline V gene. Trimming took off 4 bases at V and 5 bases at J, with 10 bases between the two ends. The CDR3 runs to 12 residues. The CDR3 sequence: CASSLTTDEQYF. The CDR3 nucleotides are TGCGCCAGCAGCCTAACTACTGACGAGCAGTACTTC. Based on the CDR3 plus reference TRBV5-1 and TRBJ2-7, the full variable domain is KAGVTQTPRYLIKTRGQQVTLSCSPISGHRSVSWYQQTPGQGLQFLFEYFSETQRNKGNFPGRFSGRQFSNSRSEMNVSTLELGDSALYLCASSLTTDEQYFGPGTRLTVT.

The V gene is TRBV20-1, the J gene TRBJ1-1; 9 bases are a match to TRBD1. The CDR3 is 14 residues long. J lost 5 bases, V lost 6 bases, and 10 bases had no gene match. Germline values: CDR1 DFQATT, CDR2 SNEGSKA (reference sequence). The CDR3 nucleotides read TGCAGTGCCCGAGCGACAGGGGGGGATACTGAAGCTTTCTTT. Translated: CSARATGGDTEAFF.

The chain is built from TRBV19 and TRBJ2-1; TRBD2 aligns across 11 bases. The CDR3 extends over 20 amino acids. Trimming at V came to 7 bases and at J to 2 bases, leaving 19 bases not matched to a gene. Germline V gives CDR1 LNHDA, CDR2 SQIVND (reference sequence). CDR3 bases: TGTGCCAGTACCCGAATGACTAGCGGGACCCCGCCCGTCCCCTACAATGAGCAGTTCTTC. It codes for CASTRMTSGTPPVPYNEQFF.

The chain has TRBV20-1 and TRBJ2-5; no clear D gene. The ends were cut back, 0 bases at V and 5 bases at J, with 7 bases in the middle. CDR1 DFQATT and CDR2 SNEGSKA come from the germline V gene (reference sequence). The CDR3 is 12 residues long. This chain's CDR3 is CSARDHTETQYF. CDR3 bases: TGCAGTGCTAGAGATCATACGGAGACCCAGTACTTC.

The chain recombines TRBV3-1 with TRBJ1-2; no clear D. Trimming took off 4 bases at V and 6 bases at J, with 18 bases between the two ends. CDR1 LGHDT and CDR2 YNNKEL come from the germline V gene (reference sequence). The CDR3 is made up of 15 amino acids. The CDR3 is CASSPYTLSVDGYTF. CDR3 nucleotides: TGTGCCAGCAGCCCCTACACGCTCTCTGTCGATGGCTACACCTTC.

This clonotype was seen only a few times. CDR3: CAWSVLLGQETQYF. The CDR3 nucleotides are TGTGCCTGGAGTGTACTACTGGGCCAAGAGACCCAGTACTTC. This chain joins TRBV30 and TRBJ2-5; D ambiguous. The CDR3 runs to 14 residues. Looked up from germline, CDR1 is GTSNPN and CDR2 is SVGIG (reference sequence). The V end was cut by 0 bases, the J end by 1 base, with 9 bases between.

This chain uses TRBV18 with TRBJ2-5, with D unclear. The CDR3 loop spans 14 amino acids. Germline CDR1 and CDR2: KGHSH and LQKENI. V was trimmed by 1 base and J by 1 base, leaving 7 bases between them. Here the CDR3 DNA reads TGTGCCAGCTCACCACGACGCGCCCAAGAGACCCAGTACTTC. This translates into CASSPRRAQETQYF.

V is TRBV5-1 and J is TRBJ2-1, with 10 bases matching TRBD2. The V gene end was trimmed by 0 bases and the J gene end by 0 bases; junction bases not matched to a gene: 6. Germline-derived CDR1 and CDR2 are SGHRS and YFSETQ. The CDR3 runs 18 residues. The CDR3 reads CASSLGTSGMSSYNEQFF. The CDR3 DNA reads TGCGCCAGCAGCTTGGGGACTAGCGGAATGAGCTCCTACAATGAGCAGTTCTTC.

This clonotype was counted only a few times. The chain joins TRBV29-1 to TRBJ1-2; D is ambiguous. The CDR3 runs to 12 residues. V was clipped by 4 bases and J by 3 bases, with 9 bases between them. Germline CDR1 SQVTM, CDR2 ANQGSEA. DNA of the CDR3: TGCAGCGTTGCATCAGGAGACTATGGCTACACCTTC. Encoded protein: CSVASGDYGYTF.

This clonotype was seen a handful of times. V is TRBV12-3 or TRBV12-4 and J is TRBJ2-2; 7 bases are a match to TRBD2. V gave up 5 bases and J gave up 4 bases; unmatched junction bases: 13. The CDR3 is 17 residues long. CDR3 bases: TGTGCCAGCAGTCCGCAGGGCGGGGGTTCGATCACCGGGGAGCTGTTTTTT. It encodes CASSPQGGGSITGELFF.

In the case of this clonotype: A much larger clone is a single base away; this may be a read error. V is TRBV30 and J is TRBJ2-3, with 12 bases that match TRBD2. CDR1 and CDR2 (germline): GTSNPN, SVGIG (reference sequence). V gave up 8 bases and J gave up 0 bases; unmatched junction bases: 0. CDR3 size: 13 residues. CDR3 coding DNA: TGTGCCGGGACTAGCGGGAGCACAGATACGCAGTATTTT. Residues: CAGTSGSTDTQYF.

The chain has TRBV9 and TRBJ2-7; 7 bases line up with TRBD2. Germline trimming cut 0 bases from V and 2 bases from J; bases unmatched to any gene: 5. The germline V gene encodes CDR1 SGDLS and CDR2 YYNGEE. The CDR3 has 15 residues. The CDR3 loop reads CASSVGLAAAYEQYF. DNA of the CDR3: TGTGCCAGCAGCGTAGGCCTAGCGGCCGCCTACGAGCAGTACTTC.

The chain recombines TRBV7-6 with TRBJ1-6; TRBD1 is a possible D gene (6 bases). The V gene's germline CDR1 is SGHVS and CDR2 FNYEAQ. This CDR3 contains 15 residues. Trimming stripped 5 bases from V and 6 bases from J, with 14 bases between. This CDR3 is CASSRGTKINSPLHF. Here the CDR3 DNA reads TGTGCCAGCAGCCGTGGGACAAAGATTAATTCACCCCTCCACTTT.

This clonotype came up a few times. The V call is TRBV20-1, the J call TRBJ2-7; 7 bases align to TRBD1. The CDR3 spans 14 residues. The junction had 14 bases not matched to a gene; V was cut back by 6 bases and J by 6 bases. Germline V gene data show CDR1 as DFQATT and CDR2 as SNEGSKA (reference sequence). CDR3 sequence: CSALARSGTAEQYF. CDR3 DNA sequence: TGCAGTGCGCTGGCCCGATCGGGGACAGCCGAGCAGTACTTC.

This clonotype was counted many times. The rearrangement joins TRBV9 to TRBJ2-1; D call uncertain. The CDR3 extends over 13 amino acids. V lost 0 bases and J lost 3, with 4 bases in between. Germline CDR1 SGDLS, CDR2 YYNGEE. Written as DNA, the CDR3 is TGTGCCAGCAGCGTAGCCAGCTACAATGAGCAGTTCTTC. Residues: CASSVASYNEQFF. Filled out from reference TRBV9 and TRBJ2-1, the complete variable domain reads DSGVTQTPKHLITATGQRVTLRCSPRSGDLSVYWYQQSLDQGLQFLIQYYNGEERAKGNILERFSAQQFPDLHSELNLSSLELGDSALYFCASSVASYNEQFFGPGTRLTVL.

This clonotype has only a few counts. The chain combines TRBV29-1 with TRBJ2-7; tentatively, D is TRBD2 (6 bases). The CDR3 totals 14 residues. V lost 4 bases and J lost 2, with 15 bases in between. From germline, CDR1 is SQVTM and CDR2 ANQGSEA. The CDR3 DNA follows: TGCAGCGTTGTAGCGGCAGGGAGGACCTACGAGCAGTACTTC. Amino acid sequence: CSVVAAGRTYEQYF.

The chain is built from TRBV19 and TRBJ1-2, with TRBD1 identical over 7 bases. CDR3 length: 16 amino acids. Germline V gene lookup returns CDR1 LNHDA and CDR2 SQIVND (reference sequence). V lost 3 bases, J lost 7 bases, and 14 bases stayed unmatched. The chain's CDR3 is CASSILSGTATSGYTF. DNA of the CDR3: TGTGCCAGTAGTATTTTGAGCGGGACAGCGACATCTGGCTACACCTTC.

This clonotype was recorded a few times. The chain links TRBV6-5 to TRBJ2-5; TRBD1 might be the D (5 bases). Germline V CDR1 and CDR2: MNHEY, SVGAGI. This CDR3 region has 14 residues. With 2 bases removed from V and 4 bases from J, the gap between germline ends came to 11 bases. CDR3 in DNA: TGTGCCAGCAGTTACATTGGCAGGGCAGAGACCCAGTACTTC. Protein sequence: CASSYIGRAETQYF.

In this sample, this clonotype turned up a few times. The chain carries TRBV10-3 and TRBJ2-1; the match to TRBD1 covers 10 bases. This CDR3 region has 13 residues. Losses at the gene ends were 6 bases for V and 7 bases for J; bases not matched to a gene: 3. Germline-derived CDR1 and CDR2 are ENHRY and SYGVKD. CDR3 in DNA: TGTGCCATCAGCGGACAGGGGGATAATGAGCAGTTCTTC. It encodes CAISGQGDNEQFF.

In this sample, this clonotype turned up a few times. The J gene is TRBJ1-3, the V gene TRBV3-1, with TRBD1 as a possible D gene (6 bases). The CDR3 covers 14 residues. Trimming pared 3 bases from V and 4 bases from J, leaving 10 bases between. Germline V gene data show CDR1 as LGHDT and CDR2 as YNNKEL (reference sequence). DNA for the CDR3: TGTGCCAGCAGCCAGAACAGGGACGGAAACACCATATATTTT. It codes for CASSQNRDGNTIYF.

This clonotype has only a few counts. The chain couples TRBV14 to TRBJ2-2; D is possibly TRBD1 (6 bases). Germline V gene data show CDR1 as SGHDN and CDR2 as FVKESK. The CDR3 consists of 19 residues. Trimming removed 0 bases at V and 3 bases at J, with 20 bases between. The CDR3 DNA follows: TGTGCCAGCAGCCAAGAAATGCGGTGGACAGAGCCGGACACCGGGGAGCTGTTTTTT. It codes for CASSQEMRWTEPDTGELFF.

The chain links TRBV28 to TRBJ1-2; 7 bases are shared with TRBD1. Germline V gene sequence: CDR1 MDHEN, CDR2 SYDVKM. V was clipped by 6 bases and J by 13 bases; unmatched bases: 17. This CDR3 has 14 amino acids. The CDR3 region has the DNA TGTGCCAGCAGAGGACAGGATGGGGCTATGGCTTGCACCTTC. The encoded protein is CASRGQDGAMACTF.

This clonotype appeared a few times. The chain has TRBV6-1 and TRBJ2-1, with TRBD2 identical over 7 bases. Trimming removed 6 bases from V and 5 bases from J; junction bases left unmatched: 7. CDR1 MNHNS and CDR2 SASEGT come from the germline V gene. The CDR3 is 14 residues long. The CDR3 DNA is TGTGCCAGCAGGGTTGGACTAGGAAACAATGAGCAGTTCTTC. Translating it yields CASRVGLGNNEQFF.

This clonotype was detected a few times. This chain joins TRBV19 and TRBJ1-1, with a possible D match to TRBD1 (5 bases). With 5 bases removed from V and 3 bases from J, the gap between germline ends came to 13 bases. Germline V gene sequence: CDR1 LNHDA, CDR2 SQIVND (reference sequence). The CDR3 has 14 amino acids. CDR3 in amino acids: CASSGRVGYTEAFF. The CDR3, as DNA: TGTGCCAGTAGTGGCAGGGTCGGGTACACTGAAGCTTTCTTT.

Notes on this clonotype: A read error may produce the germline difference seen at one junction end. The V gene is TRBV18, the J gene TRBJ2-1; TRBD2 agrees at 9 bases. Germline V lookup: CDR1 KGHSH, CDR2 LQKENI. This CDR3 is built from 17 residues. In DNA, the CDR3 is TGTGCCAGCTCACCCCCAAGGGCGGGAGGGCCCTGGGGTGAGGAGTTCTTC. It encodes CASSPPRAGGPWGEEFF.